A single sample gave rise to the 13 T cell receptor beta chains below, sequenced in a study of blood T cell repertoires in COVID-19. This table comes from immunoSEQ multiplex PCR, and its TCRdb copy is limited to in-frame clones, with some not included. This sample carries just under 95,000 clones, approximately 80% of them seen once, and the ten largest clones take roughly 19%. The sequenced sample was peripheral blood. Source of these receptors: a human donor in a cohort sampled during active COVID-19.

The rearrangement uses TRBV30 and TRBJ2-7, with no clear D. Germline values: CDR1 GTSNPN, CDR2 SVGIG (reference sequence). The CDR3 extends over 11 amino acids. V shed 0 bases and J shed 5 bases, with 5 bases lying between them. The CDR3 coding sequence is TGTGCCTGGAGTGTACTCCACGAGCAGTACTTC. Translated: CAWSVLHEQYF.

This chain links TRBV11-3 with TRBJ1-6; D is unresolved. CDR3 size: 14 residues. The germline gives CDR1 SGHNT, CDR2 YENEEA. V lost 7 bases to trimming and J lost 8 bases, with 15 bases between them. CDR3 bases: TGTGCCAGCACCCCAGAGAGGCAGCATTCACCCCTCCACTTT. As protein: CASTPERQHSPLHF.

V usage is TRBV2 and J usage is TRBJ1-2; D is ambiguous. With 1 base removed from V and 5 bases from J, the gap between germline ends came to 14 bases. The CDR3 covers 15 residues. Germline CDR1 is SNHLY and CDR2 is FYNNEI. CDR3 bases: TGTGCCAGCAGTGAAGAGGACTCCAGTCCGTATGGCTACACCTTC. Encoded protein: CASSEEDSSPYGYTF.

The chain has TRBV7-2 and TRBJ2-7; 7 positions agree with TRBD2. CDR1 is SGHTA and CDR2 is FQGNSA in the germline V gene. Germline trimming cut 1 base from V and 7 bases from J; bases unmatched to any gene: 7. The CDR3 runs to 14 residues. Here the CDR3 reads CASSLDRTRAEQYF. The CDR3 nucleotides are TGTGCCAGCAGCTTAGACCGGACTAGGGCTGAGCAGTACTTC.

The chain combines TRBV28 with TRBJ2-5; 9 bases line up with TRBD1. Germline V gene lookup returns CDR1 MDHEN and CDR2 SYDVKM. V trimming: 5 bases; J trimming: 5 bases; junction bases outside the gene matches: 9. The CDR3 length is 15 residues. CDR3 residues: CASSPGQGRLETQYF. Here the CDR3 DNA reads TGTGCCAGCAGTCCAGGACAGGGGAGGTTGGAGACCCAGTACTTC. The full variable domain, completed using reference TRBV28 and TRBJ2-5, is DVKVTQSSRYLVKRTGEKVFLECVQDMDHENMFWYRQDPGLGLRLIYFSYDVKMKEKGDIPEGYSVSREKKERFSLILESASTNQTSMYLCASSPGQGRLETQYFGPGTRLLVL.

The J gene is TRBJ2-7, the V gene TRBV29-1; the D is unclear. CDR1 and CDR2 (germline): SQVTM, ANQGSEA. CDR3 length: 13 residues. The V and J ends lost 7 bases and 4 bases respectively, with 17 bases between them. The DNA of the CDR3 is TGCAGCGGGATTGAGAGGAAATCATACGAGCAGTACTTC. Amino acids: CSGIERKSYEQYF.

Written as DNA, the CDR3 is TGTGCCAGTCATCTTGGGGGCGCTGTTCGCCAAGAGACCCAGTACTTC. This codes for CASHLGGAVRQETQYF. V is TRBV3-1 (or the pseudogene TRBV3-2) and J is TRBJ2-5, with a tentative D call TRBD1 (6 bases). V was clipped by 9 bases and J by 1 base, with 21 bases between them. Germline V CDR1 and CDR2: LGHDT, YNNKEL (reference sequence). The CDR3 spans 16 residues.

The chain recombines TRBV19 with TRBJ2-1, with 10 bases matching TRBD2. This CDR3 has 17 amino acids. The trim removed 0 bases at V and 8 bases at J, leaving 10 bases unmatched. Germline CDR1 LNHDA, CDR2 SQIVND (reference sequence). CDR3 sequence: CASSIDLLAGVGDEQFF. CDR3 nucleotide sequence: TGTGCCAGTAGTATAGATCTCCTAGCGGGGGTAGGGGATGAGCAGTTCTTC.

The V gene is TRBV29-1, the J gene TRBJ2-7; D might be TRBD1 (6 bases). There are 13 residues in the CDR3. V was shortened by 3 bases and J by 0 bases, with 9 bases between the two germline ends. The germline V gene encodes CDR1 SQVTM and CDR2 ANQGSEA. CDR3 in DNA: TGCAGCGTTGATACGGACAGCTCCTACGAGCAGTACTTC. Translating gives CSVDTDSSYEQYF.

This clone was detected only once. The chain has TRBV10-3 and TRBJ1-1, with a possible D match to TRBD1 (5 bases). Trimming took 9 bases from V and 5 from J, leaving 25 bases between them. Germline V CDR1 and CDR2: ENHRY, SYGVKD. The CDR3 is made up of 16 amino acids. CDR3 bases: TGTGCCATTAGCCACCCGGGACTCAGAAGGGGTACTGAAGCTTTCTTT. Its protein product is CAISHPGLRRGTEAFF.

This clone has only one observation. The V call is TRBV7-6, the J call TRBJ2-6; possibly TRBD2 for D (7 bases). CDR1 SGHVS and CDR2 FNYEAQ come from the germline V gene. The V gene lost 2 bases and the J gene lost 1 base, with 18 bases spanning the gap. The length of the CDR3 is 19 residues. DNA for the CDR3: TGTGCCAGCAGCTTAAATTTGGGGGGGGCTCGATCTGGGGCCAACGTCCTGACTTTC. Protein sequence: CASSLNLGGARSGANVLTF.

The J gene is TRBJ1-1, the V gene TRBV19, with TRBD1 identical over 10 bases. CDR1 LNHDA and CDR2 SQIVND come from the germline V gene (reference sequence). J lost 10 bases, V lost 5 bases, and 7 bases had no gene match. This CDR3 spans 13 amino acids. The CDR3 loop reads CASSETGGRGAFF. The CDR3 bases are TGTGCCAGTAGTGAGACAGGGGGCCGGGGAGCTTTCTTT.

The gene calls are TRBV7-2 and TRBJ2-3, with 8 bases fitting TRBD2. The V segment lost 8 bases and the J segment 2 bases; nucleotides outside the gene matches: 3. Germline assignment: CDR1 SGHTA and CDR2 FQGNSA. The CDR3 totals 13 residues. CDR3 protein: CASAGRVTDTQYF. The CDR3 nucleotides read TGTGCCAGCGCCGGGAGGGTCACAGATACGCAGTATTTT.